In its sample, the clone carrying this T cell receptor (beta chain) was seen a few times. This sample was taken from a study of T cell responses to AZD1222 COVID-19 vaccine. Only in-frame clones appear in the TCRdb table, and some are missing; sequencing was by immunoSEQ multiplex PCR. The table has about 120,000 clones, about 89% seen once; the top ten hold roughly a quarter. V lost 5 bases, J lost 2 bases, and 8 bases stayed unmatched. The V gene's germline CDR1 is SGHTA and CDR2 FQGNSA. The CDR3 contains 16 residues. The clonotype was recovered from an adult in good health. The source was peripheral blood, collected on day 0 of AZD1222 vaccination. The V call is TRBV7-2, the J call TRBJ2-3; 9 bases are shared with TRBD2. This CDR3 is CASSLIAGEPTDTQYF. CDR3 DNA: TGTGCCAGCAGCCTGATAGCGGGAGAGCCCACAGATACGCAGTATTTT.